Given below is one TCR beta chain in context. The antigen is undetermined. The V and J ends lost 2 bases and 4 bases respectively, with 5 bases between them. CDR3 length: 12 amino acids. This record belongs to a study of shared clonotypes between healthy human individuals. Study context: Samples came from two female and a few male donors aged 18 to 49. Study-wide results and limits: It was the non-shared clonotypes that had lower generation probabilities than clonotypes shared by all four donors.

TCRdb's table, derived via immunoSEQ multiplex PCR, lists solely in-frame clones and lacks some. The sample includes fewer than 850,000 clones, approximately 75% of them seen just once. The clonotype originates from a woman in her 30s in good health. V and J are TRBV5-3 and TRBJ2-3; D not resolved. TRBV5-3 is treated as an ORF (open reading frame) with a function not yet certain. Material: memory CD4+ T cells sorted from blood. Subset in this sample: CD45RA-negative fraction. CDR3 sequence (DNA): TGTGCCAGAAGCTTTCCCCCAGATACGCAGTATTTT. Its translation is CARSFPPDTQYF.